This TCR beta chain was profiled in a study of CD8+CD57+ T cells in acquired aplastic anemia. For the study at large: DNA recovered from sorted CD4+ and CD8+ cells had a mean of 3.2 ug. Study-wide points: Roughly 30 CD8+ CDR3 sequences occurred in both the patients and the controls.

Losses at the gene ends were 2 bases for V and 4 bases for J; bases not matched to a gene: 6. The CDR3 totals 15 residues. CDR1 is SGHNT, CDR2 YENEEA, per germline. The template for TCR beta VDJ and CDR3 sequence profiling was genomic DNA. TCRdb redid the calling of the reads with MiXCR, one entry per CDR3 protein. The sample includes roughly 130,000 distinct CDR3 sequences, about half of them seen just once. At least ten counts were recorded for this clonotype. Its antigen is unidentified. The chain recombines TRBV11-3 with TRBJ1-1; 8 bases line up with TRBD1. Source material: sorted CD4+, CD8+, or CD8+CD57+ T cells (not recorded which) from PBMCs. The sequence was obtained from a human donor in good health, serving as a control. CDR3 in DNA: TGTGCCAGCAGCTTATTATCAGGGGGCCGCACTGAAGCTTTCTTT. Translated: CASSLLSGGRTEAFF.